This TCR beta chain was recorded in a study of T cell repertoires in ileal Crohn's disease. This table comes from immunoSEQ multiplex PCR, and its TCRdb copy is limited to in-frame clones, with some not included. Here the sample spans 4,900 or so clones, more than 75% being singletons. This clone was observed once. Its antigen is not identified. Study results and caveats: Mucosal expansions were suggested to be mainly CD8 T cells. Compared with non-smokers, active smokers at surgery showed more clonal expansions.

The specimen sequenced was ileal tissue. The TCR sequence derives from an adult with Crohn's disease.

The CDR3 nucleotides read TGTGCCAGCGGACGGACGGGGACCTACGAGCAGTACTTC. Its protein product is CASGRTGTYEQYF. The chain has TRBV14 and TRBJ2-7; D is possibly TRBD2 (5 bases). Trimming removed 8 bases at V and 2 bases at J, with 13 bases between. This CDR3 contains 13 residues. From germline, CDR1 is SGHDN and CDR2 FVKESK.